This T cell receptor beta chain was profiled in a study of patients and donors after allogeneic stem cell transplantation. Looked up from germline, CDR1 is MNHNS and CDR2 is SASEGT. The CDR3 is 14 amino acids. V lost 2 bases, J lost 7 bases, and 11 bases lay in between. TCRdb reprocessed the RT-PCR reads with MiXCR, giving one entry per CDR3 protein. The sample has about a million distinct CDR3 sequences, roughly 17% seen once. This chain uses TRBV6-1 with TRBJ2-2; tentative D call: TRBD2 (5 bases). This receptor was obtained from a human donor who was either an allogeneic HSCT recipient or a stem cell or donor lymphocyte infusion donor (not recorded which). It is not recorded whose cells these are; they may come from a transplant donor. What was sequenced was blood, either unsorted or a sorted T cell fraction (not recorded which). The DNA of the CDR3 is TGTGCCAGCAGTGAATCCCCGGCGGGCGGGGAGCTGTTTTTT. Encoded protein: CASSESPAGGELFF.